This is a list of T cell receptor beta chains from one sample in a study of CD8+CD57+ T cells in acquired aplastic anemia. Using its own MiXCR run on the reads, TCRdb lists one record per CDR3 protein. The sample comprises 150,000 to 200,000 distinct CDR3 sequences, over 60% of which are singletons, and under 60% rests with the top ten. Sequencing input: sorted CD4+, CD8+, or CD8+CD57+ T cells (not recorded which) from PBMCs. All receptors come from a human donor with severe aplastic anemia or a healthy control (not recorded which). The CDR3 runs from the conserved cysteine through the conserved F or W. The order of the fields is CDR3 protein, CDR3 DNA, D gene, clone size, J gene, V gene. D genes are given only for firm matches. Rows may omit the clone size; those that give it use once, few, many or a size class.

CDR3aa: CASSLEPHADTHYF; CDR3nt: TGTGCCAGCAGCCTCGAGCCCCACGCAGATACGCACTATTTT; d_gene: -; abundance: -; j_gene: TRBJ2-3; v_gene: TRBV11-2
CDR3aa: CASSPRRQGIDTEAFF; CDR3nt: TGTGCCAGCAGCCCCCGCAGGCAGGGAATAGACACTGAAGCTTTCTTT; d_gene: -; abundance: many; j_gene: TRBJ1-1; v_gene: TRBV5-5
CDR3aa: CASSYPYNEQFF; CDR3nt: TGTGCCAGCAGCTACCCCTACAATGAGCAGTTCTTC; d_gene: -; abundance: -; j_gene: TRBJ2-1; v_gene: TRBV5-5
CDR3aa: CATSDFGSGTPTQYF; CDR3nt: TGTGCCACCAGTGATTTCGGTAGCGGGACGCCTACGCAGTATTTT; d_gene: TRBD2; abundance: -; j_gene: TRBJ2-3; v_gene: TRBV24-1
CDR3aa: CAISEGGLEQYF; CDR3nt: TGTGCCATCAGTGAGGGGGGACTCGAGCAGTACTTC; d_gene: -; abundance: -; j_gene: TRBJ2-7; v_gene: TRBV10-3
CDR3aa: CASSVASGRIDTQYF; CDR3nt: TGTGCCAGCAGTGTGGCTAGCGGGAGAATAGATACGCAGTATTTT; d_gene: TRBD2; abundance: -; j_gene: TRBJ2-3; v_gene: TRBV2
CDR3aa: CATSDPGPDFGAQYF; CDR3nt: TGTGCCACCAGTGATCCGGGACCCGATTTTGGTGCCCAGTACTTC; d_gene: -; abundance: -; j_gene: TRBJ2-5; v_gene: TRBV24-1
CDR3aa: CASSQDVRGRETQYF; CDR3nt: TGCGCCAGCAGCCAAGATGTAAGGGGGCGCGAGACCCAGTACTTC; d_gene: TRBD1; abundance: -; j_gene: TRBJ2-5; v_gene: TRBV4-3
CDR3aa: CASSRVVGGASGYTF; CDR3nt: TGTGCCAGCAGCCGTGTTGTAGGGGGCGCCTCTGGCTACACCTTC; d_gene: TRBD1; abundance: -; j_gene: TRBJ1-2; v_gene: TRBV7-9
CDR3aa: CASSPASLTYEQYF; CDR3nt: TGTGCCAGCAGTCCTGCGAGTCTCACCTACGAGCAGTACTTC; d_gene: -; abundance: -; j_gene: TRBJ2-7; v_gene: TRBV27
CDR3aa: CASSSRPNEQFF; CDR3nt: TGTGCCAGCAGCTCCCGCCCTAATGAGCAGTTCTTC; d_gene: -; abundance: many; j_gene: TRBJ2-1; v_gene: TRBV9
CDR3aa: CASSLASLMQTQYF; CDR3nt: TGTGCCAGCAGCTTAGCGAGCCTAATGCAGACCCAGTACTTC; d_gene: -; abundance: -; j_gene: TRBJ2-5; v_gene: TRBV7-2
CDR3aa: CASILKGPGLKLETQYF; CDR3nt: TGTGCCAGCATCCTAAAGGGACCCGGACTGAAGTTAGAGACCCAGTACTTC; d_gene: -; abundance: -; j_gene: TRBJ2-5; v_gene: TRBV2
CDR3aa: CSASRRDPYEQYF; CDR3nt: TGCAGTGCTAGTAGAAGGGATCCGTACGAGCAGTACTTC; d_gene: -; abundance: many; j_gene: TRBJ2-7; v_gene: TRBV20-1
CDR3aa: CSVEDPSGGNQF; CDR3nt: TGCAGCGTTGAAGATCCTAGCGGGGGGAACCAATTC; d_gene: TRBD2; abundance: -; j_gene: TRBJ2-7; v_gene: TRBV29-1
CDR3aa: CASSTGTSIFYEQYF; CDR3nt: TGTGCCAGCAGTACCGGGACTAGCATTTTCTACGAGCAGTACTTC; d_gene: TRBD2; abundance: -; j_gene: TRBJ2-7; v_gene: TRBV7-2
CDR3aa: CSGAPTSTDTQYF; CDR3nt: TGCAGCGGCGCACCAACTAGCACAGATACGCAGTATTTT; d_gene: -; abundance: -; j_gene: TRBJ2-3; v_gene: TRBV29-1
CDR3aa: CSAARRGPGETQYF; CDR3nt: TGCAGTGCTGCCCGGCGGGGGCCCGGAGAGACCCAGTACTTC; d_gene: -; abundance: -; j_gene: TRBJ2-5; v_gene: TRBV20-1
CDR3aa: CASSVTAGVIYNEQFF; CDR3nt: TGTGCCAGCAGCGTAACGGCGGGAGTCATCTACAATGAGCAGTTCTTC; d_gene: TRBD2; abundance: -; j_gene: TRBJ2-1; v_gene: TRBV9
CDR3aa: CASSISSGGGYEQYF; CDR3nt: TGTGCCAGTAGTATCAGTTCAGGGGGCGGCTACGAGCAGTACTTC; d_gene: TRBD1; abundance: -; j_gene: TRBJ2-7; v_gene: TRBV19
CDR3aa: CASSESPGQRSTYEQYF; CDR3nt: TGTGCCAGCAGTGAATCTCCCGGGCAGCGGAGTACCTACGAGCAGTACTTC; d_gene: -; abundance: -; j_gene: TRBJ2-7; v_gene: TRBV25-1
CDR3aa: CASSLANGHLVSYEQYF; CDR3nt: TGTGCCAGCAGCTTAGCAAATGGACACCTAGTCTCCTACGAGCAGTACTTC; d_gene: -; abundance: many; j_gene: TRBJ2-7; v_gene: TRBV7-8
CDR3aa: CSARSGRTSYNEQFF; CDR3nt: TGCAGTGCGAGGAGCGGGAGGACTTCCTACAATGAGCAGTTCTTC; d_gene: TRBD2; abundance: -; j_gene: TRBJ2-1; v_gene: TRBV20-1
CDR3aa: CASSLGTGVNYGYTF; CDR3nt: TGTGCCAGCAGCTTAGGGACAGGGGTTAACTATGGCTACACCTTC; d_gene: TRBD1; abundance: -; j_gene: TRBJ1-2; v_gene: TRBV7-9
CDR3aa: CASSLAVGWGGYTF; CDR3nt: TGTGCCAGCAGTTTAGCGGTTGGCTGGGGTGGCTACACCTTC; d_gene: -; abundance: few; j_gene: TRBJ1-2; v_gene: TRBV12-3/TRBV12-4
CDR3aa: CASSQTGGFEQFF; CDR3nt: TGCGCCAGCAGCCAAACAGGGGGCTTTGAGCAGTTCTTC; d_gene: TRBD1; abundance: -; j_gene: TRBJ2-1; v_gene: TRBV11-2
CDR3aa: CASSLGAGGYEKLFF; CDR3nt: TGTGCCAGCAGCTTAGGAGCAGGGGGTTATGAAAAACTGTTTTTT; d_gene: TRBD1; abundance: many; j_gene: TRBJ1-4; v_gene: TRBV7-6
CDR3aa: CASTQMRSTGGPEATNEKLFF; CDR3nt: TGTGCCAGCACCCAGATGCGATCTACAGGGGGCCCCGAGGCAACTAATGAAAAACTGTTTTTT; d_gene: TRBD1; abundance: -; j_gene: TRBJ1-4; v_gene: TRBV9
CDR3aa: CASSELTYGQGWNSPLHF; CDR3nt: TGTGCCAGCAGTGAACTGACTTATGGACAGGGATGGAACTCACCCCTCCACTTT; d_gene: TRBD1; abundance: -; j_gene: TRBJ1-6; v_gene: TRBV9
CDR3aa: CASSALDTQYF; CDR3nt: TGTGCCAGCAGCGCCTTAGATACGCAGTATTTT; d_gene: -; abundance: -; j_gene: TRBJ2-3; v_gene: TRBV9
CDR3aa: CASSLGQGANYEQYF; CDR3nt: TGCGCCAGCAGCTTGGGGCAGGGGGCAAACTACGAGCAGTACTTC; d_gene: TRBD1; abundance: many; j_gene: TRBJ2-7; v_gene: TRBV5-1
CDR3aa: CASSQDMGTRGPIETQYF; CDR3nt: TGTGCCAGCAGCCAAGATATGGGGACTAGAGGCCCTATAGAGACCCAGTACTTC; d_gene: TRBD2; abundance: -; j_gene: TRBJ2-5; v_gene: TRBV14
CDR3aa: CSAREGQTYEQYF; CDR3nt: TGCAGTGCTAGAGAGGGACAGACCTACGAGCAGTACTTC; d_gene: TRBD1; abundance: -; j_gene: TRBJ2-7; v_gene: TRBV20-1
CDR3aa: CASSLLQGLETQYF; CDR3nt: TGCGCCAGCAGCTTGTTACAGGGACTAGAGACCCAGTACTTC; d_gene: -; abundance: -; j_gene: TRBJ2-5; v_gene: TRBV5-1
CDR3aa: CSARDATDTQYF; CDR3nt: TGCAGTGCTAGAGACGCCACAGACACGCAGTATTTT; d_gene: -; abundance: -; j_gene: TRBJ2-3; v_gene: TRBV20-1
CDR3aa: CSARGLAGVRGTGELFF; CDR3nt: TGCAGTGCTAGAGGGCTAGCGGGAGTTCGGGGCACCGGGGAGCTGTTTTTT; d_gene: TRBD2; abundance: -; j_gene: TRBJ2-2; v_gene: TRBV20-1
CDR3aa: CASSGRAGTQYF; CDR3nt: TGTGCCAGCAGTGGCAGGGCAGGGACCCAGTACTTC; d_gene: -; abundance: -; j_gene: TRBJ2-5; v_gene: TRBV25-1
CDR3aa: CASSVVGGEQYF; CDR3nt: TGTGCCAGCAGCGTAGTGGGTGGGGAGCAGTACTTC; d_gene: -; abundance: few; j_gene: TRBJ2-7; v_gene: TRBV9
CDR3aa: CASSLGGDRYSYEQYF; CDR3nt: TGTGCCAGCAGCTTAGGGGGGGACAGGTACTCCTACGAGCAGTACTTC; d_gene: TRBD1; abundance: -; j_gene: TRBJ2-7; v_gene: TRBV7-2
CDR3aa: CASSLDYERYF; CDR3nt: TGTGCCAGCAGCTTAGACTACGAGCGGTACTTC; d_gene: -; abundance: -; j_gene: TRBJ2-7; v_gene: TRBV7-2
CDR3aa: CASSLELGLHSGELFF; CDR3nt: TGTGCCAGCAGCTTAGAGCTCGGTTTGCACTCAGGGGAGCTGTTTTTT; d_gene: -; abundance: -; j_gene: TRBJ2-2; v_gene: TRBV7-6
CDR3aa: CASSRRLAGEVQETQYF; CDR3nt: TGTGCCAGCAGCCGTAGACTAGCGGGAGAGGTCCAAGAGACCCAGTACTTC; d_gene: TRBD2; abundance: few; j_gene: TRBJ2-5; v_gene: TRBV7-3
CDR3aa: CASSQVLRYGYTF; CDR3nt: TGTGCCAGCTCCCAGGTTCTTAGGTATGGCTACACCTTC; d_gene: -; abundance: -; j_gene: TRBJ1-2; v_gene: TRBV10-3
CDR3aa: CASSLRLQDYGYTF; CDR3nt: TGTGCCAGCAGCTTACGGCTACAGGACTATGGCTACACCTTC; d_gene: -; abundance: -; j_gene: TRBJ1-2; v_gene: TRBV7-9
CDR3aa: CASSLGFGRQETQYF; CDR3nt: TGTGCTAGCAGCCTAGGATTTGGGAGGCAAGAGACCCAGTACTTC; d_gene: -; abundance: -; j_gene: TRBJ2-5; v_gene: TRBV7-7
CDR3aa: CSARQGTATNYGYTF; CDR3nt: TGCAGTGCTAGGCAAGGTACAGCTACAAACTATGGCTACACCTTC; d_gene: -; abundance: many; j_gene: TRBJ1-2; v_gene: TRBV20-1
CDR3aa: CASSLADRGYEQYF; CDR3nt: TGTGCCAGCAGCTTAGCGGACAGGGGGTACGAGCAGTACTTC; d_gene: TRBD1; abundance: -; j_gene: TRBJ2-7; v_gene: TRBV7-9
CDR3aa: CASSLDRGFSGANVLTF; CDR3nt: TGTGCCAGCAGCTTAGACAGGGGGTTTTCTGGGGCCAACGTCCTGACTTTC; d_gene: TRBD1; abundance: -; j_gene: TRBJ2-6; v_gene: TRBV7-9
CDR3aa: CASSPGDREYGYTF; CDR3nt: TGTGCCAGCAGCCCCGGGGACAGGGAGTACGGCTACACCTTC; d_gene: TRBD1; abundance: many; j_gene: TRBJ1-2; v_gene: TRBV6-1
CDR3aa: CASSTGAGANVLTF; CDR3nt: TGTGCCAGCAGTACAGGGGCTGGGGCCAACGTCCTGACTTTC; d_gene: TRBD1; abundance: -; j_gene: TRBJ2-6; v_gene: TRBV14
CDR3aa: CATNGVSSNQPQHF; CDR3nt: TGTGCCACCAACGGGGTCTCTAGCAATCAGCCCCAGCATTTT; d_gene: -; abundance: -; j_gene: TRBJ1-5; v_gene: TRBV15
CDR3aa: CASRRDRGGGEQYF; CDR3nt: TGTGCCAGCAGACGGGACAGGGGTGGAGGCGAGCAGTACTTC; d_gene: TRBD1; abundance: -; j_gene: TRBJ2-7; v_gene: TRBV7-2